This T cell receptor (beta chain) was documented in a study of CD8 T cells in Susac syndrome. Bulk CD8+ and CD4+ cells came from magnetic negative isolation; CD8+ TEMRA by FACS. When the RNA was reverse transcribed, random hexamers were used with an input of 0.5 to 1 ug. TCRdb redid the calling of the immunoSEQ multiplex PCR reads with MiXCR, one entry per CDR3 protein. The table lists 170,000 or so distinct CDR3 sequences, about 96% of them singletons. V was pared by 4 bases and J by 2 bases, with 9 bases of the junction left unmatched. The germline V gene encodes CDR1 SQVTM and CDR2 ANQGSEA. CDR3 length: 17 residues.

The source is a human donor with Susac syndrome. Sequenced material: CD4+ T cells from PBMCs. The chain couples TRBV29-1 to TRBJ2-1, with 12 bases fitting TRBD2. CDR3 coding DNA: TGCAGCGTTGTAGGCCTAGCGGGGGGGCGCGCCTACAATGAGCAGTTCTTC. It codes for CSVVGLAGGRAYNEQFF.